Each of the 27 T cell receptor beta chains below was sequenced from the same sample in a study of CD8 T cells in ankylosing spondylitis. TCRdb analysed the 5' RACE reads with MiXCR anew, one entry per CDR3 protein. This sample yields about 200,000 distinct CDR3 sequences, of which 9.5% to 15% are seen a single time; approximately 16% belongs to the top ten. Sequenced: blood, either unsorted or a sorted T cell fraction (not recorded which). The source is a male donor with ankylosing spondylitis or in good health (not recorded which).

V gene TRBV5-1 combines with J gene TRBJ2-2; the D call may be TRBD1 or TRBD2 (6 bases each). Germline V gene lookup returns CDR1 SGHRS and CDR2 YFSETQ. CDR3 length: 16 amino acids. Trimming stripped 1 base from V and 2 bases from J, with 12 bases between. The CDR3 spells CASSLYRDFNTGELFF. DNA for the CDR3: TGCGCCAGCAGCTTGTACAGGGACTTTAACACCGGGGAGCTGTTTTTT.

The chain joins TRBV3-1 to TRBJ1-6; a weak D match, TRBD1 (5 bases). This CDR3 has 15 residues. V lost 5 bases and J lost 9, with 17 bases in between. Germline V gene lookup returns CDR1 LGHDT and CDR2 YNNKEL (reference sequence). CDR3 in amino acids: CASSYGVGGGSPLHF. Written as DNA, the CDR3 is TGTGCCAGCAGCTACGGGGTGGGGGGAGGTTCACCCCTCCACTTT.

The chain has TRBV5-1 and TRBJ2-1, with 8 bases identical to TRBD2. CDR3 length: 14 amino acids. Germline CDR1 and CDR2: SGHRS and YFSETQ. V gave up 5 bases and J gave up 10 bases; unmatched junction bases: 11. This chain's CDR3 is CASRMIAGSGEQFF. CDR3 nucleotide sequence: TGCGCCAGCAGGATGATAGCGGGGTCCGGGGAGCAGTTCTTC.

V and J are TRBV27 and TRBJ2-7, with 7 bases fitting TRBD1. Germline CDR1 and CDR2: MNHEY and SMNVEV (reference sequence). The CDR3 extends over 13 amino acids. J lost 2 bases, V lost 7 bases, and 5 bases had no gene match. CDR3 sequence (DNA): TGTGCCAGCACCGGGCAGGGGGCCTACGAGCAGTACTTC. This encodes CASTGQGAYEQYF.

This chain uses TRBV12-3 or TRBV12-4 with TRBJ1-2, with D maybe TRBD1 (6 bases). There are 15 residues in the CDR3. V dropped 10 bases and J dropped 4 bases, with 22 bases sitting between them. CDR3 nucleotide sequence: TGTGCCATCGCCTCCTCACAGGGCTTGGGCTATGGCTACACCTTC. Its translation is CAIASSQGLGYGYTF.

In this sample, this clonotype turned up a few times. The rearrangement links TRBV4-1 to TRBJ1-4, with D possibly TRBD1 on 6 matching bases. The CDR3 covers 14 residues. Trimming left V 4 bases short and J 8 bases short, with 14 bases between. Germline values: CDR1 MGHRA, CDR2 YSYEKL. CDR3 amino acids: CASSLALGGEKLFF. The DNA for the CDR3 is TGCGCCAGCAGCCTGGCCTTAGGGGGAGAAAAACTGTTTTTT.

This clonotype occurred many times. The chain couples TRBV27 to TRBJ2-3; D gene uncertain. The V gene's germline CDR1 is MNHEY and CDR2 SMNVEV (reference sequence). CDR3 length: 14 amino acids. V gave up 7 bases and J gave up 5 bases, with 16 bases separating them. Written as DNA, the CDR3 is TGTGCCAGCAAGGGTGGCGGTAAAATAGATACGCAGTATTTT. Its protein product is CASKGGGKIDTQYF.

This clonotype has a handful of counts. This chain joins TRBV5-1 and TRBJ2-1, with 7 bases fitting TRBD1. The V and J ends lost 0 bases and 0 bases, in that order; junction bases with no gene match: 3. CDR1 is SGHRS, CDR2 YFSETQ, per germline. This CDR3 region has 16 residues. The CDR3 loop is CASSLGTGSSYNEQFF. The DNA for the CDR3 is TGCGCCAGCAGCTTGGGGACAGGCAGCTCCTACAATGAGCAGTTCTTC.

This clonotype was picked up a small number of times. The CDR3 DNA reads as TGTGCCAGCAGCCCCATGGGACAGGGGCTTTCCTACGAGCAGTACTTC. Protein product: CASSPMGQGLSYEQYF. The chain carries TRBV4-2 and TRBJ2-7; 10 positions agree with TRBD1. Germline V CDR1 and CDR2: LGHNA, YNFKEQ. V was clipped by 4 bases and J by 1 base; unmatched bases: 7. The CDR3 sequence is 16 residues long.

The chain uses TRBV3-1 and TRBJ2-1; a weak D match, TRBD1 (6 bases). The CDR3 covers 15 residues. The germline V and J ends were trimmed by 1 base and 8 bases, with 15 bases remaining between them. Germline lookup yields CDR1 LGHDT and CDR2 YNNKEL (reference sequence). The CDR3 loop reads CASSQVQGGLDEQFF. The CDR3 region has the DNA TGTGCCAGCAGCCAAGTACAGGGCGGGCTCGATGAGCAGTTCTTC.

The CDR3 DNA sequence: TGTGCCACCAGTGATTTGCTAGGGGATGAGCAGTTCTTC. Encoded protein: CATSDLLGDEQFF. The chain has TRBV24-1 and TRBJ2-1, with D tentatively TRBD1 (5 bases). This CDR3 region has 13 residues. Germline V gene data show CDR1 as KGHDR and CDR2 as SFDVKD. V gave up 0 bases and J gave up 8 bases, with 7 bases separating them.

This chain uses TRBV27 with TRBJ2-1, with 8 bases that match TRBD2. The V gene end was trimmed by 8 bases and the J gene end by 5 bases; junction bases not matched to a gene: 8. Germline values: CDR1 MNHEY, CDR2 SMNVEV (reference sequence). The CDR3 length is 14 residues. This chain's CDR3 is CASSLAGRNNEQFF. The CDR3 DNA reads as TGTGCCAGCTCTTTAGCGGGGCGCAACAATGAGCAGTTCTTC.

Only a few counts were recorded for this clonotype. This sequence joins TRBV6-4 and TRBJ2-1; the match to TRBD2 covers 9 bases. The J segment lost 4 bases and the V segment lost 6 bases, leaving 7 bases of the junction unmatched. The CDR3 sequence is 15 residues long. Germline assignment: CDR1 MRHNA and CDR2 SNTAGT. The CDR3 region has the DNA TGTGCCAGCAGCCGAATAGCGGGAGATTACAATGAGCAGTTCTTC. Protein product: CASSRIAGDYNEQFF.

The rearrangement links TRBV12-3 or TRBV12-4 to TRBJ2-1, with a tentative D call TRBD2 (6 bases). V gave up 3 bases and J gave up 8 bases, with 14 bases separating them. The CDR3 consists of 14 residues. Here the CDR3 reads CASSFAEGLYEQFF. CDR3 nucleotide sequence: TGTGCCAGCAGTTTCGCGGAGGGGTTGTATGAGCAGTTCTTC.

V usage is TRBV3-1 and J usage is TRBJ1-4; TRBD1 might be the D (5 bases). Germline CDR1 LGHDT, CDR2 YNNKEL (reference sequence). The CDR3 totals 15 residues. V dropped 3 bases and J dropped 8 bases, with 16 bases sitting between them. CDR3 DNA sequence: TGTGCCAGCAGCCATGGGACCGCAAATTCGGAAAAACTGTTTTTT. This gives the protein CASSHGTANSEKLFF. Full variable domain (outside the CDR3, taken from reference TRBV3-1 and TRBJ1-4): DTAVSQTPKYLVTQMGNDKSIKCEQNLGHDTMYWYKQDSKKFLKIMFSYNNKELIINETVPNRFSPKSPDKAHLNLHINSLELGDSAVYFCASSHGTANSEKLFFGSGTQLSVL.

This clonotype was seen many times. V is TRBV12-3 or TRBV12-4 and J is TRBJ2-7; no reliable D call. Trimming took off 8 bases at V and 4 bases at J, with 12 bases between the two ends. There are 12 residues in the CDR3. CDR3 in amino acids: CASVSTEYEQYF. In DNA form, the CDR3 reads TGTGCCAGCGTTTCTACCGAGTACGAGCAGTACTTC.

This clonotype came up a few times. The chain carries TRBV12-5 and TRBJ2-1, with 15 bases matching TRBD2. Per the germline V gene, CDR1 is LGHNT and CDR2 is FRNRAP. V shed 6 bases, J shed 2 bases, and the junction held 2 bases outside the gene matches. This CDR3 has 16 residues. The CDR3 sequence: CASGGLAGGPYNEQFF. CDR3 bases: TGTGCTAGTGGGGGACTAGCGGGAGGCCCCTACAATGAGCAGTTCTTC.

A few counts support this clonotype. V usage is TRBV5-5 and J usage is TRBJ1-2, with D perhaps matching TRBD1 (6 bases). V lost 4 bases, J lost 3 bases, and 19 bases lay in between. The CDR3 covers 16 residues. Per the germline V gene, CDR1 is SGHKS and CDR2 is YYEKEE (reference sequence). The CDR3: CASSPLRQGYDYGYTF. CDR3 nucleotides: TGTGCCAGCAGCCCCCTGAGGCAGGGGTATGACTATGGCTACACCTTC.

The chain combines TRBV7-9 with TRBJ1-1; D gene unclear. CDR1 is SEHNR and CDR2 is FQNEAQ in the germline V gene (reference sequence). This CDR3 has 12 amino acids. V gave up 5 bases and J gave up 7 bases, with 11 bases separating them. The CDR3 loop reads CASSPDPYEAFF. The CDR3 bases are TGTGCCAGCAGCCCAGACCCGTATGAAGCTTTCTTT.

This clonotype was counted between two and nine times. The chain uses TRBV11-2 and TRBJ2-3; D is possibly TRBD1 or TRBD2 (6 bases each). Germline values: CDR1 SGHAT, CDR2 FQNNGV. Trimming cost V 2 bases and J 3 bases, with 12 bases left between them. The CDR3 loop spans 15 amino acids. DNA of the CDR3: TGTGCCAGCAGCTTAATTGGGGGGCTGACAGATACGCAGTATTTT. As protein: CASSLIGGLTDTQYF.

The chain combines TRBV20-1 with TRBJ2-7; 10 nucleotides align to TRBD1. V shed 6 bases, J shed 4 bases, and the junction held 6 bases outside the gene matches. Germline CDR1 DFQATT, CDR2 SNEGSKA (reference sequence). The CDR3 runs 13 residues. In DNA, the CDR3 is TGCAGTGCAAAGGGACAGGGGACGTACGAGCAGTACTTC. Its translation: CSAKGQGTYEQYF.

The sample holds a few counts of this clonotype. CDR3 coding DNA: TGTGCCAGCAGCCCTCCCGGGACAGTAAAGACCTACTATGGCTACACCTTC. Translation: CASSPPGTVKTYYGYTF. The chain carries TRBV14 and TRBJ1-2, with 7 positions matching TRBD1. The CDR3 sequence is 17 residues long. From germline, CDR1 is SGHDN and CDR2 FVKESK. After removal of 4 bases from V and 3 bases from J, the junction contained 14 bases not matched to a gene. Supplemented by reference TRBV14 and TRBJ1-2, the full variable domain reads EAGVTQFPSHSVIEKGQTVTLRCDPISGHDNLYWYRRVMGKEIKFLLHFVKESKQDESGMPNNRFLAERTGGTYSTLKVQPAELEDSGVYFCASSPPGTVKTYYGYTFGSGTRLTVV.

The chain is built from TRBV3-1 and TRBJ2-1; no definite D call. Germline CDR1 reads LGHDT; CDR2 reads YNNKEL (reference sequence). Trimming left V 0 bases short and J 9 bases short, with 6 bases between. The CDR3 has 12 residues. The CDR3 loop is CASSQDRVEQFF. The DNA for the CDR3 is TGTGCCAGCAGCCAAGATCGGGTTGAGCAGTTCTTC.

The chain joins TRBV7-2 to TRBJ1-1; the D gene is possibly TRBD1 (5 bases). In germline, CDR1 is SGHTA, CDR2 FQGNSA. Trimming removed 1 base at V and 0 bases at J, with 12 bases between. The CDR3 loop spans 16 amino acids. The CDR3 reads CASSLGPGLLNTEAFF. The CDR3 region has the DNA TGTGCCAGCAGCTTAGGCCCGGGACTCTTGAACACTGAAGCTTTCTTT. Full variable domain (rest looked up from reference TRBV7-2 and TRBJ1-1): GAGVSQSPSNKVTEKGKDVELRCDPISGHTALYWYRQSLGQGLEFLIYFQGNSAPDKSGLPSDRFSAERTGGSVSTLTIQRTQQEDSAVYLCASSLGPGLLNTEAFFGQGTRLTVV.

V is TRBV27 and J is TRBJ2-1, with 7 bases lining up with TRBD2. Germline V gene lookup returns CDR1 MNHEY and CDR2 SMNVEV (reference sequence). V lost 3 bases, J lost 1 base, and 6 bases stayed unmatched. This CDR3 spans 16 amino acids. The CDR3 loop reads CASSLSAGESYNEQFF. The CDR3 region has the DNA TGTGCCAGCAGTTTGTCTGCGGGAGAATCCTACAATGAGCAGTTCTTC.

Remarks on this clonotype: The conserved final phenylalanine or tryptophan is absent from the CDR3, which likely points to a read error. The chain recombines TRBV14 with TRBJ2-3; D is perhaps TRBD1 or TRBD2 (7 bases each). The V end was cut by 4 bases, the J end by 0 bases, with 23 bases between. The germline V gene encodes CDR1 SGHDN and CDR2 FVKESK. The CDR3 runs to 19 residues. CDR3 sequence: CASSPRAEQGRVSTDTQYL. CDR3 nucleotides: TGTGCCAGCAGCCCGCGGGCCGAACAGGGGAGGGTGAGCACAGATACGCAGTATCTT.

This clonotype showed up just a few times. V is TRBV5-4 and J is TRBJ2-1; D is perhaps TRBD1 (6 bases). CDR1 is SGHNT and CDR2 is YYREEE in the germline V gene (reference sequence). The V gene lost 3 bases and the J gene lost 4 bases, with 14 bases spanning the gap. This CDR3 has 15 amino acids. The CDR3, as DNA: TGTGCCAGCAGCTCCGAGGGGGATAATTACAATGAGCAGTTCTTC. It specifies CASSSEGDNYNEQFF.